The TCR beta chain described here comes from a study of T-cell memory formation after mild COVID-19. TCRdb fed the 5' RACE reads into MiXCR, producing one record per CDR3 protein. The sample yields 200,000 to 250,000 distinct CDR3 sequences, approximately 10% seen once. The clonotype was recovered from a man aged 18 to 35 who had mild COVID-19 (a few samples of this study predate the infection). Cell type and time point are not known. The specimen was PBMCs or a T cell subset sorted from them (not recorded which).

The CDR3 loop reads CATAVYSGNTIYF. CDR3 DNA: TGTGCCACCGCAGTATACTCTGGAAACACCATATATTTT. The chain joins TRBV15 to TRBJ1-3; D unclear. In germline, CDR1 is LNHNV, CDR2 YYDKDF (reference sequence). V lost 8 bases to trimming and J lost 0 bases, with 8 bases between them. The length of the CDR3 is 13 residues.